These 29 T cell receptor beta chains share one sample of origin, sequenced in a study of T cells after yellow fever vaccination. TCRdb itself ran the 5' RACE reads through MiXCR, one entry per CDR3 protein. In the table there are 200,000 to 300,000 distinct CDR3 sequences, 6.5% to 7.5% of which are singletons. The sample in question was CD4+ T cells sorted from PBMCs, obtained on the day of the yellow fever booster vaccination. The receptors were gathered from a man aged 25 to 40 who received the YFV17D yellow fever vaccine.

This clonotype was counted ten times or more. This chain joins TRBV7-9 and TRBJ2-2; D is ambiguous. With 7 bases removed from V and 2 bases from J, the gap between germline ends came to 14 bases. Germline V gene data show CDR1 as SEHNR and CDR2 as FQNEAQ (reference sequence). CDR3 length: 15 residues. CDR3 coding DNA: TGTGCCAGCAACCCGCCTCCGGCCAACACCGGGGAGCTGTTTTTT. Translating it yields CASNPPPANTGELFF.

The rearrangement links TRBV6-2 or TRBV6-3 to TRBJ2-1, with D unresolved. Germline loops: CDR1 MNHEY, CDR2 SVGEGT. This CDR3 is 12 amino acids long. The V gene lost 6 bases and the J gene lost 2 bases, with 5 bases spanning the gap. The CDR3 DNA reads TGTGCCAGCAGCTGGCCCTACAATGAGCAGTTCTTC. It translates to CASSWPYNEQFF.

This clonotype was recorded at least ten times. V gene TRBV12-3 or TRBV12-4 combines with J gene TRBJ2-1; tentative D call: TRBD2 (6 bases). Between the trimmed V and J ends, which lost 5 bases and 7 bases, there was a span of 18 bases. This CDR3 is built from 15 residues. CDR3 DNA sequence: TGTGCCAGCAGTCCCAGTGTGCGGGCGGGGAATGAGCAGTTCTTC. It codes for CASSPSVRAGNEQFF.

The chain links TRBV12-3 or TRBV12-4 to TRBJ2-1; D ambiguous. The V and J ends lost 5 bases and 0 bases respectively, with 14 bases between them. The CDR3 contains 16 residues. The DNA of the CDR3 is TGTGCCAGCAGTCCGAAGACGGAAAGCTCCTACAATGAGCAGTTCTTC. It encodes CASSPKTESSYNEQFF.

This clonotype was counted many times. This sequence joins TRBV7-2 and TRBJ2-1; 7 bases agree with TRBD2. The junction had 3 bases not matched to a gene; V was cut back by 5 bases and J by 2 bases. The CDR3 consists of 14 residues. Per germline, CDR1 SGHTA and CDR2 FQGNSA. This CDR3 reads CASSKTSPYNEQFF. CDR3 coding DNA: TGTGCCAGCAGCAAGACTAGCCCCTACAATGAGCAGTTCTTC. Combining the CDR3 with reference TRBV7-2 and TRBJ2-1 gives the whole variable domain GAGVSQSPSNKVTEKGKDVELRCDPISGHTALYWYRQSLGQGLEFLIYFQGNSAPDKSGLPSDRFSAERTGGSVSTLTIQRTQQEDSAVYLCASSKTSPYNEQFFGPGTRLTVL.

This clonotype occurred many times. This rearrangement joins TRBV7-9 to TRBJ2-4; 9 bases are shared with TRBD2. Germline values: CDR1 SEHNR, CDR2 FQNEAQ (reference sequence). Unmatched junction bases numbered 7, after V lost 5 bases and J lost 8 bases. The CDR3 has 14 residues. For the CDR3, the DNA is TGTGCCAGCAGCAGTACGCTAGCGGGATACATTCAGTACTTC. Translation: CASSSTLAGYIQYF.

The rearrangement links TRBV5-1 to TRBJ2-3, with TRBD2 matching 10 bases. CDR1 is SGHRS, CDR2 YFSETQ, per germline. The CDR3 sequence is 17 residues long. V lost 3 bases to trimming and J lost 0 bases; unmatched junction nucleotides: 7. Written as DNA, the CDR3 is TGCGCCAGCAGCTCGCGACAGGGACTAGCGAGCACAGATACGCAGTATTTT. Its protein is CASSSRQGLASTDTQYF.

This clonotype was picked up many times. The rearrangement links TRBV24-1 to TRBJ2-1; 9 nucleotides line up with TRBD2. In germline, CDR1 is KGHDR, CDR2 SFDVKD. The V segment lost 4 bases and the J segment 9 bases; nucleotides outside the gene matches: 15. The CDR3 sequence is 17 residues long. Here the CDR3 DNA reads TGTGCCACCAGTGACTCTCGAGCGGGAGGTCAACAGGGTGAGCAGTTCTTC. Translated: CATSDSRAGGQQGEQFF.

This chain uses TRBV20-1 with TRBJ2-7; 7 positions match TRBD2. The trim removed 0 bases at V and 3 bases at J, leaving 11 bases unmatched. The V gene's germline CDR1 is DFQATT and CDR2 SNEGSKA (reference sequence). This CDR3 is 16 amino acids long. The CDR3: CSARDGEGYSFYEQYF. CDR3 sequence (DNA): TGCAGTGCTAGAGATGGGGAGGGGTACAGTTTCTACGAGCAGTACTTC.

This clonotype came up many times. This chain connects TRBV7-9 to TRBJ2-5; tentative D call: TRBD2 (6 bases). Looked up from germline, CDR1 is SEHNR and CDR2 is FQNEAQ (reference sequence). The CDR3 loop spans 15 amino acids. Between the trimmed V and J ends, which lost 5 bases and 1 base, there was a span of 14 bases. The chain's CDR3 is CASSLNSGRQETQYF. Here the CDR3 DNA reads TGTGCCAGCAGCCTCAATAGCGGCCGCCAAGAGACCCAGTACTTC.

This clonotype was seen only a few times. J is TRBJ1-5 and V is TRBV28; possibly TRBD1 for D (6 bases). Germline CDR1 and CDR2: MDHEN and SYDVKM. This CDR3 contains 15 residues. Trimming cost V 5 bases and J 2 bases, with 13 bases left between them. The CDR3 loop reads CASSQGFSGNQPQHF. The CDR3 DNA sequence: TGTGCCAGCAGTCAGGGGTTTTCGGGCAATCAGCCCCAGCATTTT.

In this sample, this clonotype turned up a few times. This chain connects TRBV28 to TRBJ2-3; D might be TRBD1 or TRBD2, each matching 6 bases. The germline gives CDR1 MDHEN, CDR2 SYDVKM. Trimming shortened V by 6 bases and J by 2 bases, and 18 bases separated the two germline ends. The CDR3 runs 16 residues. In nucleotides, the CDR3 is TGTGCCAGCAGGGGGGGCGGGACCTTTCTCACAGATACGCAGTATTTT. This translates into CASRGGGTFLTDTQYF.

The V and J genes are TRBV12-3 or TRBV12-4 and TRBJ2-1; 9 bases match TRBD2. The CDR3 is 14 residues long. CDR3 in amino acids: CTICSGSSYNEQFF. In DNA, the CDR3 is TGTACCATCTGTAGCGGGAGCTCCTACAATGAGCAGTTCTTC.

This chain links TRBV12-3 or TRBV12-4 with TRBJ2-7; 14 nucleotides agree with TRBD2. V shed 8 bases, J shed 0 bases, and the junction held 0 bases outside the gene matches. The CDR3 loop spans 14 amino acids. The CDR3 loop reads CASGTSGSSYEQYF. The CDR3, as DNA: TGTGCCAGCGGGACTAGCGGGAGCTCCTACGAGCAGTACTTC.

As to this clonotype: A much larger clone sits a single nucleotide away, making a read error possible. The gene calls are TRBV9 and TRBJ1-4; 7 nucleotides align to TRBD1. Germline lookup yields CDR1 SGDLS and CDR2 YYNGEE. The CDR3 is 15 amino acids. This CDR3 reads CARSALTGTNEKLFF. CDR3 nucleotides: TGTGCCAGAAGCGCTCTGACAGGGACGAATGAAAAACTGTTTTTT.

The table lists this clonotype with a few counts. The rearrangement joins TRBV15 to TRBJ1-1; no firm D call. Per the germline V gene, CDR1 is LNHNV and CDR2 is YYDKDF (reference sequence). The CDR3 is made up of 14 amino acids. V was pared by 0 bases and J by 4 bases, with 9 bases between. The CDR3 DNA reads as TGTGCCACCAGCAGAGATCTTGCCGGCACTGAAGCTTTCTTT. This translates into CATSRDLAGTEAFF.

This clonotype appeared many times. The chain carries TRBV20-1 and TRBJ2-2, with D perhaps TRBD1 (5 bases). Germline-derived CDR1 and CDR2 are DFQATT and SNEGSKA (reference sequence). The CDR3 totals 14 residues. Trimming cost V 6 bases and J 6 bases, with 17 bases left between them. CDR3 in amino acids: CSAKGQGRAGELFF. CDR3 nucleotides: TGCAGTGCCAAGGGGCAGGGTAGAGCCGGGGAGCTGTTTTTT.

This rearrangement joins TRBV7-3 to TRBJ2-7; TRBD2 matches 7 bases. The CDR3 is 15 amino acids. V dropped 1 base and J dropped 4; count of bases not matched to a gene: 7. Germline CDR1 reads SGHTA; CDR2 reads FQGTGA. The CDR3 nucleotides read TGTGCCAGCAGCTTAATTGCGGGAGTCGGTTACGAGCAGTACTTC. This encodes CASSLIAGVGYEQYF.

The chain has TRBV5-6 and TRBJ2-1; D remains unclear. The V end was cut by 3 bases, the J end by 8 bases, with 6 bases between. There are 11 residues in the CDR3. Germline V CDR1 and CDR2: SGHDT, YYEEEE. The CDR3, as DNA: TGTGCCAGCAGCTATACTCATGAGCAGTTCTTC. Translated, it gives CASSYTHEQFF.

This clonotype showed up many times. The chain recombines TRBV7-2 with TRBJ1-4; 9 nucleotides agree with TRBD1. Germline values: CDR1 SGHTA, CDR2 FQGNSA. Trimming at V came to 4 bases and at J to 2 bases, leaving 5 bases not matched to a gene. The CDR3 has 16 residues. The CDR3 nucleotides are TGTGCCAGCAGCTACGGGACAGGGTGGACTAATGAAAAACTGTTTTTT. Translating gives CASSYGTGWTNEKLFF.

This clonotype was found many times. The CDR3 protein is CASSQGAGEPYNEQFF. CDR3 nucleotides: TGTGCCAGCAGCCAAGGAGCGGGAGAACCCTACAATGAGCAGTTCTTC. This rearrangement joins TRBV4-2 to TRBJ2-1, with TRBD2 matching 8 bases. This CDR3 contains 16 residues. The V gene's germline CDR1 is LGHNA and CDR2 YNFKEQ. The junction had 4 bases not matched to a gene; V was cut back by 1 base and J by 2 bases.

At least ten counts were recorded for this clonotype. In DNA, the CDR3 is TGCGCCAGCAGCTTGGGGACAGGATATAATGAAAAACTGTTTTTT. This translates into CASSLGTGYNEKLFF. V and J are TRBV5-1 and TRBJ1-4; 7 nucleotides align to TRBD1. V gave up 0 bases and J gave up 4 bases; unmatched junction bases: 3. Germline V gene lookup returns CDR1 SGHRS and CDR2 YFSETQ. The CDR3 extends over 15 amino acids.

This clonotype was recorded many times. This rearrangement joins TRBV6-6 to TRBJ2-5; 7 bases agree with TRBD1. Germline V gene sequence: CDR1 MNHNY, CDR2 SVGAGI (reference sequence). This CDR3 spans 13 amino acids. V was pared by 6 bases and J by 5 bases, with 6 bases of the junction left unmatched. CDR3 DNA: TGTGCCAGCAGCCTACAGGGGTTGGAGACCCAGTACTTC. The encoded protein is CASSLQGLETQYF.

This clonotype occurred a few times. The chain is built from TRBV5-6 and TRBJ2-3, with D possibly being TRBD1 (6 bases). Trimming pared 1 base from V and 4 bases from J, leaving 10 bases between. The CDR3 is made up of 14 amino acids. Germline CDR1 is SGHDT and CDR2 is YYEEEE. The chain's CDR3 is CASSLPGAADTQYF. Here the CDR3 DNA reads TGTGCCAGCAGCTTGCCAGGGGCGGCAGATACGCAGTATTTT.

The CDR3 loop is CASSPGGSAYEQYF. CDR3 in DNA: TGTGCCAGCAGCCCGGGGGGAAGTGCCTACGAGCAGTACTTC. V and J are TRBV14 and TRBJ2-7; 7 positions match TRBD2. The CDR3 loop spans 14 amino acids. With V trimmed by 4 bases and J by 2 bases, 5 bases remained unmatched. CDR1 is SGHDN, CDR2 FVKESK, per germline.

The chain combines TRBV21-1 with TRBJ2-5; TRBD2 was called by the table and not checked on the DNA. TRBV21-1 is designated a pseudogene. The CDR3 is 20 residues long. Here the CDR3 DNA reads TGTGCCAGCAGCAAAGAGGGGCGGGCTAGCGGGAGTTCCTACAAGGAGACCCAGTACTTC. This gives the protein CASSKEGRASGSSYKETQYF.

Worth noting for this clonotype: With a much larger clone just one base away, this may be a read error. The chain links TRBV5-5 to TRBJ2-7; 11 bases map to TRBD2. The CDR3 runs 18 residues. CDR1 SGHKS and CDR2 YYEKEE come from the germline V gene (reference sequence). The V gene end was trimmed by 3 bases and the J gene end by 6 bases; junction bases not matched to a gene: 17. The CDR3 sequence: CASSWGTSGVPSSCEQYF. As DNA, the CDR3 is TGTGCCAGCAGCTGGGGGACTAGCGGAGTACCGTCGAGCTGCGAGCAGTACTTC.

This clonotype was counted only a few times. This chain links TRBV7-2 with TRBJ2-3; the match to TRBD1 covers 8 bases. This CDR3 comprises 14 residues. Germline-derived CDR1 and CDR2 are SGHTA and FQGNSA. Trimming took 2 bases from V and 8 from J; bases not matched to a gene: 6. CDR3 sequence (DNA): TGTGCCAGCAGCTTACTTAGCGGACAGGGTACGCAGTATTTT. It is translated as CASSLLSGQGTQYF.

This clonotype appeared many times. The gene calls are TRBV5-6 and TRBJ2-2, with D uncertain. Trimming removed 0 bases at V and 4 bases at J, with 7 bases between. The CDR3 spans 14 residues. The V gene's germline CDR1 is SGHDT and CDR2 YYEEEE. CDR3 loop: CASSLATGTGELFF. CDR3 nucleotides: TGTGCCAGCAGCTTGGCGACGGGCACCGGGGAGCTGTTTTTT.